Listed here are 7 T cell receptor beta chains from one sample, sequenced in a study of T cells after yellow fever vaccination. TCRdb re-analysed the 5' RACE reads in MiXCR, keeping a single row per CDR3 protein. The data show about 360,000 distinct CDR3 sequences, 6.2% seen once. This specimen was PBMCs, taken 5 days after the yellow fever booster vaccination. Every receptor here comes from a young man who received the YFV17D yellow fever vaccine.

This clonotype has a handful of counts. The V call is TRBV3-1, the J call TRBJ2-7; tentatively, D is TRBD1 (7 bases). Germline-derived CDR1 and CDR2 are LGHDT and YNNKEL (reference sequence). The CDR3 sequence is 15 residues long. Deletions cut 1 base from V and 3 bases from J, with 13 bases between. CDR3 nucleotide sequence: TGTGCCAGCAGCCAAGTCCAGGGGGGATTCTACGAGCAGTACTTC. Protein product: CASSQVQGGFYEQYF.

This clonotype occurred a few times. This chain joins TRBV20-1 and TRBJ1-2, with 7 nucleotides matching TRBD1. V was clipped by 3 bases and J by 2 bases; unmatched bases: 0. The length of the CDR3 is 12 residues. In germline, CDR1 is DFQATT, CDR2 SNEGSKA (reference sequence). CDR3 protein: CSARGQNYGYTF. CDR3 sequence (DNA): TGCAGTGCTAGGGGACAGAACTATGGCTACACCTTC.

This clonotype was recorded at least ten times. The J gene is TRBJ2-2, the V gene TRBV7-9; D remains unclear. Germline V gene data show CDR1 as SEHNR and CDR2 as FQNEAQ (reference sequence). V was shortened by 0 bases and J by 5 bases, with 7 bases between the two germline ends. The CDR3 totals 14 residues. CDR3 nucleotides: TGTGCCAGCAGCTTAGCCCTGAGTACCGGGGAGCTGTTTTTT. Translation gives CASSLALSTGELFF. Drawing the rest from reference TRBV7-9 and TRBJ2-2, the complete variable domain is DTGVSQNPRHKITKRGQNVTFRCDPISEHNRLYWYRQTLGQGPEFLTYFQNEAQLEKSRLLSDRFSAERPKGSFSTLEIQRTEQGDSAMYLCASSLALSTGELFFGEGSRLTVL.

Only a few counts were recorded for this clonotype. The V and J genes are TRBV29-1 and TRBJ2-2; a possible D gene is TRBD2 (5 bases). Germline CDR1 and CDR2: SQVTM and ANQGSEA. CDR3 length: 12 amino acids. CDR3 in amino acids: CTFFGDTGELFF. DNA of the CDR3: TGCACGTTTTTCGGGGACACCGGGGAGCTGTTTTTT.

This clonotype was counted at least ten times. The chain has TRBV5-5 and TRBJ2-2; TRBD2 aligns across 8 bases. The V gene's germline CDR1 is SGHKS and CDR2 YYEKEE (reference sequence). This CDR3 is 15 amino acids long. The J segment lost 5 bases and the V segment lost 4 bases, leaving 7 bases of the junction unmatched. The CDR3 sequence is CASSRSGSLTGELFF. CDR3 in DNA: TGTGCCAGCAGCCGAAGCGGGAGTTTGACCGGGGAGCTGTTTTTT.

This clonotype was detected many times. The genes are TRBV7-9 and TRBJ2-1; possibly TRBD2 for D (6 bases). The V gene lost 8 bases and the J gene lost 4 bases, with 18 bases spanning the gap. Germline CDR1 is SEHNR and CDR2 is FQNEAQ (reference sequence). The CDR3 spans 15 residues. As DNA, the CDR3 is TGTGCCAGCGCTATCTGGCGGGGCGGTTACAATGAGCAGTTCTTC. Protein: CASAIWRGGYNEQFF.

This clonotype has at least ten counts. The chain has TRBV6-2 or TRBV6-3 and TRBJ1-5; D is perhaps TRBD1 (6 bases). V dropped 6 bases and J dropped 6 bases, with 15 bases sitting between them. In germline, CDR1 is MNHEY, CDR2 SVGEGT. This CDR3 is 14 amino acids long. In DNA form, the CDR3 reads TGTGCCAGCAGGGCCTCGGGGGCCGGTCAGCCCCAGCATTTT. Residues: CASRASGAGQPQHF.